The sequence of this T cell receptor beta chain was determined in a study of control samples from healthy donors and cancer patients (dated by TCRdb to 2018 to 2021). The CDR3 goes from the cysteine to the phenylalanine over 15 residues. Just the 45-base CDR3 DNA is kept, in frame starting at base 1. V and J are trimmed by 1 base and 8 bases, and the gene matches miss 6 bases of the junction. CDR1 SGDLS and CDR2 YYNGEE are derived from the germline V gene. A few counts support this clone. Its antigen remains undetermined. Qualities for individual bases were not recorded, and no much larger clone is one base off. The receptor library was made with the immunoSEQ multiplex PCR assay. Held by TCRdb, this immuneACCESS table contains in-frame sequences only and omits some clones. Under half of the omission traces to an unresolved V gene where checked; the cause of the rest is unknown. The sample records about 100,000 clones, about 90% of which are singletons. Over 15% of the sample goes to the ten largest clones.

The receptor was derived from a woman in her forties or fifties in good health. This chain is built from TRBV9 and TRBJ2-1, with 10 central nucleotides matching TRBD2. Source material: blood. CDR3 region: CASSVYEGTSDEQFF. The nucleotide sequence reads TGTGCCAGCAGCGTATATGAAGGGACTAGCGATGAGCAGTTCTTC.